Included here is one TCR beta chain sequence, with context. The sample is drawn from a study of blood T cell repertoires in COVID-19. Per germline, CDR1 SNHLY and CDR2 FYNNEI. V dropped 2 bases and J dropped 13; count of bases not matched to a gene: 13. The CDR3 extends over 16 amino acids. TCRdb's copy holds only in-frame clones and misses some; the assay was immunoSEQ multiplex PCR. The sample yields around 250,000 clones, 70% to 90% seen once. Specimen: PBMCs or T cells enriched from blood (not recorded which). The sequence came from a woman in her forties or fifties who had recovered from COVID-19. V is TRBV2 and J is TRBJ1-6; 8 nucleotides line up with TRBD1. As DNA, the CDR3 is TGTGCCAGCAGTGAAAGACAGGGGACACGTGATGGTCCCCTCCACTTT. Protein product: CASSERQGTRDGPLHF.